This T cell receptor beta chain came from a study of blood T cell repertoires in COVID-19. Study-wide context: COVID-19 samples collected from the United States, Italy and Spain covered acute and convalescent phases. Sources were T cells, B-cell-depleted T cells, or PBMCs; the material itself was cDNA or gDNA.

Source study methods: From reference gene primer amplification, estimates of nucleated cell counts were derived. Libraries were prepared by immunoSEQ multiplex PCR; TCRdb keeps only in-frame clonotypes and omits some of them. V, J and clone size are those of that table, while D and trimming were read from the DNA. Here the sample spans roughly 260,000 clones, 70% to 90% being singletons. CDR3 length: 15 residues. The V gene's germline CDR1 is KGHDR and CDR2 SFDVKD. V was pared by 1 base and J by 2 bases, with 9 bases between. The chain is built from TRBV24-1 and TRBJ2-3, with D unclear. The clonotype was recovered from a woman aged 40 to 55 who had recovered from COVID-19. Sequencing was done on a sample of peripheral blood. CDR3 loop: CATSDFNGFTDTQYF. The CDR3 bases are TGTGCCACCAGTGATTTTAACGGGTTCACAGATACGCAGTATTTT.